The present entry profiles one T cell receptor (beta chain) with its context. Sequenced by immunoSEQ multiplex PCR; TCRdb stores in-frame clones only, minus some. The sample lists approximately 46,000 clones, 91% occurring once. This specimen comes from a study of T cell changes during pregnancy in multiple sclerosis. V was clipped by 5 bases and J by 8 bases; unmatched bases: 7. Germline V lookup: CDR1 SEHNR, CDR2 FQNEAQ (reference sequence). The CDR3 is 15 amino acids. The specimen was CD8+ T cells from peripheral blood mononuclear cells, collected after pregnancy. This sequence joins TRBV7-9 and TRBJ2-1; 12 bases line up with TRBD2. This receptor was taken from a female donor with multiple sclerosis, enrolled in a pregnancy study. CDR3: CASSPTSGRLDEQFF. As DNA, the CDR3 is TGTGCCAGCAGCCCGACTAGCGGGAGACTCGATGAGCAGTTCTTC. Combining the CDR3 with reference TRBV7-9 and TRBJ2-1 gives the whole variable domain DTGVSQNPRHKITKRGQNVTFRCDPISEHNRLYWYRQTLGQGPEFLTYFQNEAQLEKSRLLSDRFSAERPKGSFSTLEIQRTEQGDSAMYLCASSPTSGRLDEQFFGPGTRLTVL.